This T cell receptor beta chain emerged from a study of shared clonotypes between healthy human individuals. A remark on this clone: Its matching antigen is unknown.

The CDR3 has 15 amino acids. Trimming left V 0 bases short and J 5 bases short, with 13 bases between. The V gene's germline CDR1 is MGHDK and CDR2 SYGVNS. Notes on the study in general: Some naive CD4 clonotypes, roughly 5%, turned up in common across several donors.

The DNA input per sorted-subset replicate PCR was 200 ng, corresponding to 25,000 to 35,000 T cell genomes. Data came from immunoSEQ multiplex PCR; TCRdb stores just in-frame clones and leaves some out. The sample lists about 2,500,000 clones, approximately 90% occurring once. The sequence came from a man younger than 30 in good health. Sequences were obtained from naive CD4+ T cells sorted from blood. Subset specified: CD45RA+ positively selected. The V gene is TRBV25-1, the J gene TRBJ1-1, with D unresolved. The CDR3 loop is CASSEYELPTTEAFF. As DNA, the CDR3 is TGTGCCAGCAGTGAATACGAGCTCCCCACTACTGAAGCTTTCTTT.